This T cell receptor beta chain was identified in a study of T cells in localized non-small cell lung cancer. Note on this clone: The antigen is undetermined.

Sequencing was performed with immunoSEQ multiplex PCR; in TCRdb, only in-frame clones are kept and a portion is missing. The sample lists over 45,000 clones; around nine tenths were seen once. Study-level points and caveats: Among the tissues sampled, uninvolved adjacent lung had the highest T cell clonality, above tumor. Detection in adjacent lung was observed for a median approximately 53 of the top 100 tumor clones. With higher T cell density in blood came longer overall survival.

Germline CDR1 MNHNS, CDR2 SASEGT. The CDR3 loop spans 15 amino acids. Trimming stripped 4 bases from V and 2 bases from J, with 12 bases between. The specimen was PBMCs, collected before any cancer treatment. The genes are TRBV6-1 and TRBJ2-1; D is perhaps TRBD1 or TRBD2 (5 bases each). This receptor was identified in a female donor with stage II lung adenocarcinoma. The CDR3, as DNA: TGTGCCAGCAGTGCCGTGGGGGTACCCTACAATGAGCAGTTCTTC. Translating it yields CASSAVGVPYNEQFF.